This record looks at one T cell receptor beta chain sequence and its context. Its cognate antigen is unknown. Germline V CDR1 and CDR2: SQVTM, ANQGSEA. The CDR3 consists of 15 residues. This specimen belongs to a study of CXCR3-negative and CXCR3-positive naive CD8 T cells. Study-level information: With about 1.5 +/- 0.3 million reads per library, the TRB reads numbered about 135 million in total. Study observations and caveats: More hydrophobic TRB CDR3s were found in CXCR3-positive naive cells than in CXCR3-negative naive cells. Whereas both naive subsets had comparably high diversity, memory CD8+ cells had much lower diversity. With surface CD5 comparable between naive subsets, TCR strength was estimated using properties derived from the TRB CDR3.

The TRB cDNA libraries were prepared by 5' RACE with UMI labels. After re-calling the 5' RACE reads, TCRdb lists one entry per CDR3 protein, DNA absent. The table counts around 130,000 distinct CDR3 sequences; roughly 0.6% lies in the top ten. Naive CD8+ T cells displayed a CD45RO-CCR7+CD27+CD95- phenotype. Specimen: naive CXCR3+ CD8+ T cells from blood. The subset here: CD45RO-CCR7+CD27+CD95- naive CD8+ T cells expressing CXCR3 (TNR3+). The receptor was isolated from a human donor in good health. Some clones in this sample may be carry-over from other donors' samples. The chain is built from TRBV29-1 and TRBJ2-3; TCRdb lists TRBD2, though no DNA is available to test this call. CDR3 loop: CSVGGIAGDTDTQYF.